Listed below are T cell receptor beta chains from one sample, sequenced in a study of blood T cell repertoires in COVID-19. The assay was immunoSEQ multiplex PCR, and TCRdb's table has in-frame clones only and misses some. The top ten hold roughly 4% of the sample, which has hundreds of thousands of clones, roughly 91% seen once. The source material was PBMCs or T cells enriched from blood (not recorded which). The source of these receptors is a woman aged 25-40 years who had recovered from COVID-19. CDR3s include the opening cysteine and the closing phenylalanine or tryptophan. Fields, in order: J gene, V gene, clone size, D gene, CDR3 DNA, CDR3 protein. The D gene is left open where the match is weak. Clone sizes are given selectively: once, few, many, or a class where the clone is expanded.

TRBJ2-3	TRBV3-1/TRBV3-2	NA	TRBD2	TGTGCCAGCAGCCCCTCGGAAAAGGGCGGGAGCCTTGTAGATACGCAGTATTTT	CASSPSEKGGSLVDTQYF
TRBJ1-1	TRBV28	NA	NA	TGTGCCAGCAGCCTAAGGTCTGCGGCGAACACTGAAGCTTTCTTT	CASSLRSAANTEAFF
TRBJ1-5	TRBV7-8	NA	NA	TGTGCCAGCAGCACGTTTAATAGGCCGGTGGGCGATCAGCCCCAGCATTTT	CASSTFNRPVGDQPQHF
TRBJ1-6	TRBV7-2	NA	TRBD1	TGTGCCAGCAGCTTAAGTACAGGGGCCAATTCACCCCTCCACTTT	CASSLSTGANSPLHF
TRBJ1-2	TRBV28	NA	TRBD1	TGTGCCAGCAGTGGCCCCGGGACAGGGGACTATGGCTACACCTTC	CASSGPGTGDYGYTF
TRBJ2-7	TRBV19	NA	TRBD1	TGTGCCAGTAGAACAGGGGGCGGCTACGAGCAGTACTTC	CASRTGGGYEQYF
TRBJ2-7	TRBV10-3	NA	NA	TGTGCCATCAGTGAGAACCAGGCGACCTACGAGCAGTACTTC	CAISENQATYEQYF
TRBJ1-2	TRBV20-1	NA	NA	TGCAGTGCTTACATCTATGGCTACACCTTC	CSAYIYGYTF
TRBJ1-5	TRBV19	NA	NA	TGTGCCAGTAGTACGGTTAGCAATCAGCCCCAGCATTTT	CASSTVSNQPQHF
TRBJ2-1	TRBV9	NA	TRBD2	TGTGCCAGCAGCGTAGGGCTAGCGGCGAATGAGCAGTTCTTC	CASSVGLAANEQFF
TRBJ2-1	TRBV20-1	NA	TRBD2	TGCAGTGCTAGTAAGGCCAGCGGGAGGATGAGCAATGAGCAGTTCTTC	CSASKASGRMSNEQFF
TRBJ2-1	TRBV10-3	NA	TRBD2	TGTGCCATCAGTGAGACATTCGGGACTAGCGGGAGTGTTGAGGATGAGCAGTTCTTC	CAISETFGTSGSVEDEQFF
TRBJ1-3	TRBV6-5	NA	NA	TGTGCCAGCAGTCGCCAGGGTGGAAACACCATATATTTT	CASSRQGGNTIYF
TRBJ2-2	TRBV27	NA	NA	TGTGCCAGCACCCCTGGGGGCAGGGCCGGGGAGCTGTTTTTT	CASTPGGRAGELFF
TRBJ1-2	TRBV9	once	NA	TGTGCCAGCAGCGCGTACCCGGACAGAAGCTATGGCTACACCTTC	CASSAYPDRSYGYTF
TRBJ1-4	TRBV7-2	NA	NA	TGTGCCAGCAGCTTTTTTGGACAGAATAATGAAAAACTGTTTTTT	CASSFFGQNNEKLFF
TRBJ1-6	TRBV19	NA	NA	TGTGCCAGCTCCTGGGGCCCAGGATGGCAGCCGAATTCACCCCTCCACTTT	CASSWGPGWQPNSPLHF
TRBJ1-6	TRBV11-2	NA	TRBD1	TGTGCCAGCAGCTTAGGGACAGGGGAAAATTCACCCCTCCACTTT	CASSLGTGENSPLHF
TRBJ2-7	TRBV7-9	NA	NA	TGTGCCAGCAGCTTACTCCCCTACGAGCAGTACTTC	CASSLLPYEQYF
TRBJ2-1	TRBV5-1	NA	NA	TGCGCCAGCAGCTTGGTCTCTGAGGACGGGAGCCACCCTTACAATGAGCAGTTCTTC	CASSLVSEDGSHPYNEQFF
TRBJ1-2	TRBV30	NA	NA	TGTGCCTGGGCCTCCGGGACTGGCGGCTACACCTTC	CAWASGTGGYTF
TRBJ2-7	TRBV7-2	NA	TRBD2	TGTGCCAGCAGCCCGACTAGCGGGAGTTACGAGCAGTACTTC	CASSPTSGSYEQYF
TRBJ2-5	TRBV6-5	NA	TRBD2	TGTGCCAGCAGATCTCTTAGCGGGTCCCAAGAGACCCAGTACTTC	CASRSLSGSQETQYF
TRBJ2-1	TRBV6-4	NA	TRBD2	TGTGCCAGCAGTCACTACAGGACTAGCGGGTACAATGAGCAGTTCTTC	CASSHYRTSGYNEQFF
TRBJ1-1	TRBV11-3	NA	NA	TGTGCCAGCAGCCGCCAGGGGAACACTGAAGCTTTCTTT	CASSRQGNTEAFF
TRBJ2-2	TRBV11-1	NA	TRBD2	TGTGCCAGCAGCTTAGAACAGCGGGAAGGGACCGGGGAGCTGTTTTTT	CASSLEQREGTGELFF
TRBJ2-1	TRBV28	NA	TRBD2	TGTGCCAGCAGTCGAGGACTAGCGGGGAACAATGAGCAGTTCTTC	CASSRGLAGNNEQFF
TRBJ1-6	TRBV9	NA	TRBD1	TGTGCCAGCAGCGTAGAGGGGGCTCGGGCACCCCTCCACTTT	CASSVEGARAPLHF
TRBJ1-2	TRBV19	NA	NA	TGTGCCAGTAGTATTGGTGAGAGGGCCTATGGCTACACCTTC	CASSIGERAYGYTF
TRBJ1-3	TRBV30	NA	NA	TGTGCCGGAGACAGAGCCTCTGGAAACACCATATATTTT	CAGDRASGNTIYF
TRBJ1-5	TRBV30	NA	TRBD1	TGTGCCTGGAGTCGGACAGGCTTCTTCAATCAGCCCCAGCATTTT	CAWSRTGFFNQPQHF
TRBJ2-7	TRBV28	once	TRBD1	TGTGCCAGCTACCCTGGACAGGACTTCTACGAGCAGTACTTC	CASYPGQDFYEQYF
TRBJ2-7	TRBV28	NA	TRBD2	TGTGCCAGCAGTTTCTGGCCTAGCGGAACCTACGAGCAGTACTTC	CASSFWPSGTYEQYF
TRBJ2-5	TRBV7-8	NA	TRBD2	TGTGCCAGCAGCTTAGTAGCGGGAAGTATGGAGACCCAGTACTTC	CASSLVAGSMETQYF
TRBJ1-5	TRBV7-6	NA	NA	TGTGCCAGCAGCTTAGGGGCGTTCAATCAGCCCCAGCATTTT	CASSLGAFNQPQHF
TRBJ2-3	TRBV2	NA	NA	TGTGCCAGCAGTGAGTGGCAGGGTTTAGGAGATACGCAGTATTTT	CASSEWQGLGDTQYF
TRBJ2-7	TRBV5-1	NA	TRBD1	TGCGCCAGCAGCTTGTTGGGACAGGGGGGTTCCTACGAGCAGTACTTC	CASSLLGQGGSYEQYF
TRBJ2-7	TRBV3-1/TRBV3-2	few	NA	TGTGCCAGCAGCCAAGATCAAGTACTCCAGTACTTC	CASSQDQVLQYF
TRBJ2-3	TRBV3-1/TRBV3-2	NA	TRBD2	TGTGCCAGCAGCCAAGATTTTACTAGCGGGAGGGCAACGCAGTATTTT	CASSQDFTSGRATQYF
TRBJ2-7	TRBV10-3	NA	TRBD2	TGTGCCATCAGTGAGTCTGGCGGGAGCGGCGACGAGCAGTACTTC	CAISESGGSGDEQYF
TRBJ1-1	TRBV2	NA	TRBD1	TGTGCCAGCAGTGAATTACAGGGGGCGGGAACTGAAGCTTTCTTT	CASSELQGAGTEAFF
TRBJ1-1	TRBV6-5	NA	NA	TGTGCCAGCACAGGCCGTAAGGGGAGGACTGAAGCTTTCTTT	CASTGRKGRTEAFF
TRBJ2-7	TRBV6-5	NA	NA	TGTGCCAGCAGAGCAGGGGAAACCTCTGCCTACGAGCAGTACTTC	CASRAGETSAYEQYF
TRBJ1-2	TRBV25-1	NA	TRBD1	TGTGCCAGCCAAGCCTCTCCTACAGGGGGACGTGGCTACACCTTC	CASQASPTGGRGYTF
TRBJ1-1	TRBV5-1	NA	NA	TGCGCCAGCAGCCTACAGGGTCCTAACACTGAAGCTTTCTTT	CASSLQGPNTEAFF
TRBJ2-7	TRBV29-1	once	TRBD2	TGCAGCGTTGGAAGCGGGGTACGCGAGCAGTACTTC	CSVGSGVREQYF
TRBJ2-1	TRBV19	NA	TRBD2	TGTGCCAGTAGTTCGCAACTAGCGGGAGGACGAAGCCTCTCCTACAATGAGCAGTTCTTC	CASSSQLAGGRSLSYNEQFF
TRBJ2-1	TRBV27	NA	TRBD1	TGTGCCAGCAGTTTATTTGCGCGAAACAGGGGACCCTCCTACAATGAGCAGTTCTTC	CASSLFARNRGPSYNEQFF
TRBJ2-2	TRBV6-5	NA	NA	TGTTCCACCACTTCCGGGGGCACAGGGGCCGGGGAGCTGTTTTTT	CSTTSGGTGAGELFF
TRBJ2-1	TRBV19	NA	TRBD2	TGTGCCAGTAGTTTGACTAGCGGGAGCGCCAATGAGCAGTTCTTC	CASSLTSGSANEQFF
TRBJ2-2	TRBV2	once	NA	TGTGCCAGCATTACCGGGACATTTAACACCGGGGAGCTGTTTTTT	CASITGTFNTGELFF